The TCR beta chain described here comes from a study of blood T cell repertoires in COVID-19. This CDR3 has 13 amino acids. Trimming shortened V by 5 bases and J by 10 bases, and 17 bases separated the two germline ends. CDR1 and CDR2 (germline): PRHDT, FYEKMQ (reference sequence). Measured with immunoSEQ multiplex PCR; TCRdb has only the in-frame clones, and not every one. The sample contains approximately 390,000 clones, more than 75% of which appear only once. The sequence derives from a woman aged 60-75 years with COVID-19, enrolled during active disease. The V gene is TRBV13, the J gene TRBJ1-1, with D tentatively TRBD1 (5 bases). The material sequenced was peripheral blood. The CDR3 spells CASSPRLLGAAFF. The DNA of the CDR3 is TGTGCCAGCAGCCCCCGACTCTTAGGGGCAGCTTTCTTT.